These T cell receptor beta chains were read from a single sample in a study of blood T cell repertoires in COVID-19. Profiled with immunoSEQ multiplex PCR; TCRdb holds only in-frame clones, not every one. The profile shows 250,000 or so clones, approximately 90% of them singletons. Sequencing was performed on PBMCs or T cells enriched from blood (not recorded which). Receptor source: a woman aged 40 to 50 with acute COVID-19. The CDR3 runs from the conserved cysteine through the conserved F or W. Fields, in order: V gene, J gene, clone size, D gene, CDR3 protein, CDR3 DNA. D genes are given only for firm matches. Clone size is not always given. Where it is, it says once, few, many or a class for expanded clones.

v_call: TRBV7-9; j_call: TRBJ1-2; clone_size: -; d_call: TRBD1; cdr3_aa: CASSSPDRGDYGYTF; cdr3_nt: TGTGCCAGCAGTTCACCGGACAGGGGCGACTATGGCTACACCTTC
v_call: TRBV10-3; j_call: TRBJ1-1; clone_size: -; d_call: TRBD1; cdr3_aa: CAIITRAEQGRTEAFF; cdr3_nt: TGTGCCATCATAACTCGGGCGGAACAGGGGAGGACTGAAGCTTTCTTT
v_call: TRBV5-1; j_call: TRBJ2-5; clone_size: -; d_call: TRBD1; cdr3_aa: CASSLSQGAWETQYF; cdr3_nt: TGCGCCAGCAGCTTGAGCCAGGGGGCGTGGGAGACCCAGTACTTC
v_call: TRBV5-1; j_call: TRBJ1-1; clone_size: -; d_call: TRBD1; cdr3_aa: CASSLHQDRGRNEAFF; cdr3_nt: TGCGCCAGCAGCTTACATCAGGACAGGGGGCGAAATGAAGCTTTCTTT
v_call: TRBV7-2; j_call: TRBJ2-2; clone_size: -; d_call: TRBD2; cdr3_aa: CASSSWTSGRADTGELFF; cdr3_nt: TGTGCCAGCAGCTCTTGGACTAGCGGGAGGGCGGACACCGGGGAGCTGTTTTTT
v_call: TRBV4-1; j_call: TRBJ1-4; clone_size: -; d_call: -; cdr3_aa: CASSPQDGRSEKLFF; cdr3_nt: TGCGCCAGCAGCCCTCAAGACGGTCGGAGTGAAAAACTGTTTTTT
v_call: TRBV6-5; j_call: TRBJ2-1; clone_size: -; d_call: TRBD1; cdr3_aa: CASRTGTGKYNEQFF; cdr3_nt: TGTGCCAGCAGGACCGGGACAGGGAAATACAATGAGCAGTTCTTC
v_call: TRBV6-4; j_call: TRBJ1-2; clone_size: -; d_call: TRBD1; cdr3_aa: CASSDGQGGYGYTF; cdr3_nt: TGTGCCAGCAGTGACGGACAGGGTGGCTATGGCTACACCTTC
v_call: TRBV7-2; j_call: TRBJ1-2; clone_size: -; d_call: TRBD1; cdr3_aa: CASSEDRGQYGYTF; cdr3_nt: TGTGCCAGCAGCGAAGACAGGGGGCAATATGGCTACACCTTC
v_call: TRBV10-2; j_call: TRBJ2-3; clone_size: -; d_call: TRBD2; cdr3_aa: CASSHLAGGTDTQYF; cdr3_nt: TGCGCCAGCAGCCACTTAGCGGGGGGCACAGATACGCAGTATTTT
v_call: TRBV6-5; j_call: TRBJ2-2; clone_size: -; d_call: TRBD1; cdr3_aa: CASRWTGVTGELFF; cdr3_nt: TGTGCCAGCAGGTGGACAGGGGTCACCGGGGAGCTGTTTTTT
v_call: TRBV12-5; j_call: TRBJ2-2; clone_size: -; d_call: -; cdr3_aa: CASSGSLNTGELFF; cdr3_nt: TGTGCTAGTAGTGGCTCCTTGAACACCGGGGAGCTGTTTTTT
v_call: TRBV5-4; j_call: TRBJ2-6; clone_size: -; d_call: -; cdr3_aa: CASSFPGASGANVLTF; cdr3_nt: TGTGCCAGCAGCTTTCCAGGGGCCTCTGGGGCCAACGTCCTGACTTTC
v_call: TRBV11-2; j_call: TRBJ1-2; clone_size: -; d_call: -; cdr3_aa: CASSSPRTDNYGYTF; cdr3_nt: TGTGCCAGCAGCTCTCCTCGGACAGACAACTATGGCTACACCTTC
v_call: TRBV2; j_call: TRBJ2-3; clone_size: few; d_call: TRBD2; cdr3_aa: CASSDTSGRAGNSQYF; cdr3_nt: TGTGCCAGCAGCGATACTAGCGGGAGGGCCGGTAATTCGCAGTATTTT
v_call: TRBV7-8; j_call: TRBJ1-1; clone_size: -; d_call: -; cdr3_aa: CASSPLAGTEAFF; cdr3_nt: TGTGCCAGCAGCCCCTTGGCAGGGACTGAAGCTTTCTTT
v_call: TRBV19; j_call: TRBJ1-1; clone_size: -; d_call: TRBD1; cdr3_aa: CASSIVNRGGTEAFF; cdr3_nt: TGTGCCAGTAGTATAGTCAACAGGGGAGGCACTGAAGCTTTCTTT
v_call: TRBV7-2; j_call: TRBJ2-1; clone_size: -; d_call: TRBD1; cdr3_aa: CASSPNRDRGRNEQFF; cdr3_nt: TGTGCCAGCAGTCCGAACCGGGACAGGGGGAGAAATGAGCAGTTCTTC
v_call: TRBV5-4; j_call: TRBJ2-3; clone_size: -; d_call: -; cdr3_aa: CASSLVRTDTQYF; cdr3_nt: TGTGCCAGCAGCTTGGTTCGGACAGATACGCAGTATTTT
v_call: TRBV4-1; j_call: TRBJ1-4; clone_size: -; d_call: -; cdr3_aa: CASRPEGGEEKLFF; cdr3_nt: TGCGCCAGCAGGCCGGAGGGGGGGGAGGAAAAACTGTTTTTT
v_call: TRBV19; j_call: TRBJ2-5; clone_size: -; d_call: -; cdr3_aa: CASSRKSPNPTQYF; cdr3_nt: TGTGCCAGTAGTCGCAAATCCCCTAATCCCACCCAGTACTTC
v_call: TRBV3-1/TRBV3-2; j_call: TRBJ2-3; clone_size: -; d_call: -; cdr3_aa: CASSLRSTDTQYF; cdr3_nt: TGTGCCAGCAGCCTTCGTAGCACAGATACGCAGTATTTT
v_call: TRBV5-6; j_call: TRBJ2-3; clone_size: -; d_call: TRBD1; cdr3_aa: CASSLGTGPPRGTDTQYF; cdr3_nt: TGTGCCAGCAGCTTGGGGACAGGCCCACCACGGGGCACAGATACGCAGTATTTT
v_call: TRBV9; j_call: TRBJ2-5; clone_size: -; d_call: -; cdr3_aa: CASSVGMQETQYF; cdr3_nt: TGTGCCAGCAGCGTCGGGATGCAAGAGACCCAGTACTTC
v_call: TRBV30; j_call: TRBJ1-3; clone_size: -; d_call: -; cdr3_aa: CAWSYVSGNTIYF; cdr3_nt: TGTGCCTGGAGTTACGTTAGCGGAAACACCATATATTTT
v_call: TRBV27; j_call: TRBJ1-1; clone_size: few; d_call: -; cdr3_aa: CASSGGAGDRRTEAFF; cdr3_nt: TGTGCCAGCAGTGGGGGCGCAGGGGATCGTAGAACTGAAGCTTTCTTT
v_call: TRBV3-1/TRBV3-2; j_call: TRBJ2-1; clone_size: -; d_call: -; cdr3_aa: CASSQAGNEQFF; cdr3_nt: TGTGCCAGCAGCCAGGCAGGGAATGAGCAGTTCTTC
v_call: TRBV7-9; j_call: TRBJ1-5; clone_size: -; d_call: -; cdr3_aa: CASSLTGGKNQPQHF; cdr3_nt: TGTGCCAGCAGCTTAACGGGGGGAAAAAATCAGCCCCAGCATTTT
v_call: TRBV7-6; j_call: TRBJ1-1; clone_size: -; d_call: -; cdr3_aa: CASSLGASMNTEAFF; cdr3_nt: TGTGCCAGCAGCTTAGGGGCGTCCATGAACACTGAAGCTTTCTTT
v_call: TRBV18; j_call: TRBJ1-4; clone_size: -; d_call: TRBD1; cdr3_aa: CASSLPGQPNEKLFF; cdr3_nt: TGTGCCAGCTCACTTCCGGGACAGCCTAATGAAAAACTGTTTTTT
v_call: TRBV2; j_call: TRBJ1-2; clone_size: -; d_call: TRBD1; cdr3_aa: CASSPTRTGQGVRANYGYTF; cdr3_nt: TGTGCCAGCAGCCCGACTCGTACTGGGCAGGGGGTACGAGCTAACTATGGCTACACCTTC
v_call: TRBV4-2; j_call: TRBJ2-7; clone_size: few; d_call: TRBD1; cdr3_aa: CASSPRDRGEQYF; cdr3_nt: TGTGCCAGCAGCCCCCGGGACAGGGGTGAGCAGTACTTC
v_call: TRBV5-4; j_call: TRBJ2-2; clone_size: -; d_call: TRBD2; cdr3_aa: CASSSPLGSGGGNTGELFF; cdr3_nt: TGTGCCAGCAGCTCCCCCTTGGGTAGCGGGGGGGGAAACACCGGGGAGCTGTTTTTT
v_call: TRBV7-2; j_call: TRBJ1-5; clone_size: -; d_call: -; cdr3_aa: CASSLVFANQPQHF; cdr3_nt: TGTGCCAGCAGCTTAGTGTTCGCGAATCAGCCCCAGCATTTT
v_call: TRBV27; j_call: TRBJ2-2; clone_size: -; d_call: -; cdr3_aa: CASRKGANTGELFF; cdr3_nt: TGTGCCAGCAGAAAGGGGGCGAACACCGGGGAGCTGTTTTTT
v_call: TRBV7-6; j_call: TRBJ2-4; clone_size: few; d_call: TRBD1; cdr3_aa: CASSNRGQDIQYF; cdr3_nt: TGTGCCAGCAGCAACAGGGGGCAGGACATTCAGTACTTC
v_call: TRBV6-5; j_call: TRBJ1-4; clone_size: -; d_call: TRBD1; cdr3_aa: CASSYTGGREKLFF; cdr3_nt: TGTGCCAGCAGTTACACAGGGGGCCGTGAAAAACTGTTTTTT
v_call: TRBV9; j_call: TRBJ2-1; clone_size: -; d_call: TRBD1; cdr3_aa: CASRRAGGGEQFF; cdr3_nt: TGTGCCAGCAGGAGGGCAGGGGGCGGTGAGCAGTTCTTC
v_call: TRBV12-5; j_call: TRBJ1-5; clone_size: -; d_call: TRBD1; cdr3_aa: CASGSTGGTGNQPQHF; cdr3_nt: TGTGCTAGTGGTTCCACGGGGGGGACAGGCAATCAGCCCCAGCATTTT
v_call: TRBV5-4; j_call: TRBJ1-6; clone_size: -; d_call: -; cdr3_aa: CASSVQGAGALHF; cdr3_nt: TGTGCCAGCAGCGTACAGGGAGCCGGGGCCCTCCACTTT
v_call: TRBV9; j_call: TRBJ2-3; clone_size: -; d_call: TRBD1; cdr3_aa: CASSVDPGGRSDTQYF; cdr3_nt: TGTGCCAGCAGCGTAGATCCAGGGGGAAGGTCAGATACGCAGTATTTT
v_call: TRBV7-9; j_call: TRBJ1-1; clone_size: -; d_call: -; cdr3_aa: CASSFSAGTEAFF; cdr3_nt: TGTGCCAGCAGCTTCTCGGCGGGGACTGAAGCTTTCTTT
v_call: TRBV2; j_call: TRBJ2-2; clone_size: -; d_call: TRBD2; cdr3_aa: CASKVAGVGTGELFF; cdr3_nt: TGTGCCAGCAAGGTAGCGGGAGTAGGTACCGGGGAGCTGTTTTTT
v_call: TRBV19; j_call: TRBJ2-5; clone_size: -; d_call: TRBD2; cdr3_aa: CASSIELAGYQETQYF; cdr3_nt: TGTGCCAGTAGTATAGAACTAGCGGGTTACCAAGAGACCCAGTACTTC
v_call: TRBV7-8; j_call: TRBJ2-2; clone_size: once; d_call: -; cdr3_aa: CASWRNKNTGELFF; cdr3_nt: TGTGCCAGTTGGAGGAATAAGAACACCGGGGAGCTGTTTTTT
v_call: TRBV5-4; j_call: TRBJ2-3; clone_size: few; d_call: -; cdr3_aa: CASSSGILTGDTQYF; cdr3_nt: TGTGCCAGCAGCTCCGGGATCCTCACGGGTGATACGCAGTATTTT
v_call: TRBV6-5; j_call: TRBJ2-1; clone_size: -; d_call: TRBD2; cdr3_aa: CASSRSGGAVGEQFF; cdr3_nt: TGTGCCAGCAGTAGGAGCGGGGGGGCCGTCGGTGAGCAGTTCTTC
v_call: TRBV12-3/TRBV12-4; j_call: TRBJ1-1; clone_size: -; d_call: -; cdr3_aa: CASSPSSNTEAFF; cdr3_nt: TGTGCCAGCAGTCCATCATCAAACACTGAAGCTTTCTTT
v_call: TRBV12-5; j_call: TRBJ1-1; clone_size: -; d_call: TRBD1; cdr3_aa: CASGLAAGQGVTEAFF; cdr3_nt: TGTGCTAGTGGTTTGGCAGCGGGACAGGGGGTCACTGAAGCTTTCTTT
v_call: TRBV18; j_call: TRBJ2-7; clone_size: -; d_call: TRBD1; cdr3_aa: CASSSDRVHEQYF; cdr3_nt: TGTGCCAGCTCATCAGACAGGGTCCACGAGCAGTACTTC
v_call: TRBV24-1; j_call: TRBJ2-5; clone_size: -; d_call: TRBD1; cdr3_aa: CATSDSRGGAETQYF; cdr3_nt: TGTGCCACCAGTGATTCCCGAGGGGGCGCGGAGACCCAGTACTTC